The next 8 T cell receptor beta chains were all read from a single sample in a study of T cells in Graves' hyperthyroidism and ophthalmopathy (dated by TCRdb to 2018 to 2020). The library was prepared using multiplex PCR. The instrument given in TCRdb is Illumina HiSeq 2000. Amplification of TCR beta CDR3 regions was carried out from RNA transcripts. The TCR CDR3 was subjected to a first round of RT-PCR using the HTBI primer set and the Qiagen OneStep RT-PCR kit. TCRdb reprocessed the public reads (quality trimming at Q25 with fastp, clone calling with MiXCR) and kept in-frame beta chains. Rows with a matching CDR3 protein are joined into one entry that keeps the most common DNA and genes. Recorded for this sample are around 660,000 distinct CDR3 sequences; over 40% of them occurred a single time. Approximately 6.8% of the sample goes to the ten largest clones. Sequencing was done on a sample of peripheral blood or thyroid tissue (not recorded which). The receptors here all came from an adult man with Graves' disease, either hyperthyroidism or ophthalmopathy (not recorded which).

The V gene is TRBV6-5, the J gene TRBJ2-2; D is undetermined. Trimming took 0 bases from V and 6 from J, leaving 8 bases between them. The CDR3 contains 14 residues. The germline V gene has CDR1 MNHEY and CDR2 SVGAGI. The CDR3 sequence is CASSYSPGPGELFF. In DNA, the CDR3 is TGTGCCAGCAGTTACTCCCCCGGGCCCGGGGAGCTGTTTTTT.

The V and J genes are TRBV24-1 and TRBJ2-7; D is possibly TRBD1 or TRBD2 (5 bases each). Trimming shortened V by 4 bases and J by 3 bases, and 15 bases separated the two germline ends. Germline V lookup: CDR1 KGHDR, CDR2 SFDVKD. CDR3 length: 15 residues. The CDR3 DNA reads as TGTGCCACCAGTGAGACGGGGACCTATGGCTACGAGCAGTACTTC. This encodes CATSETGTYGYEQYF.

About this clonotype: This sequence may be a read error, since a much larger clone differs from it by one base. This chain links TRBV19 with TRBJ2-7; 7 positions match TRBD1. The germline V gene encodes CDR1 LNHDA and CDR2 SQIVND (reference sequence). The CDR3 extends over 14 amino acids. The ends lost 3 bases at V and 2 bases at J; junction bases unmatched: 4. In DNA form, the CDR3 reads TGTGCCAGTAGTATCGGGACAGCACCCTACGAGCAGTACTTC. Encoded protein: CASSIGTAPYEQYF.

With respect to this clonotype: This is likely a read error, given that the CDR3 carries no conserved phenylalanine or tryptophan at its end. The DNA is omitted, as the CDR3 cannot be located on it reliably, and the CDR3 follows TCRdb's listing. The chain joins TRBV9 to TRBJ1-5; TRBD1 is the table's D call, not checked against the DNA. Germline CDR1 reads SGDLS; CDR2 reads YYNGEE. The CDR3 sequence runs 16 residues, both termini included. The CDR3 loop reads CASSLGAGVSNQPRPR.

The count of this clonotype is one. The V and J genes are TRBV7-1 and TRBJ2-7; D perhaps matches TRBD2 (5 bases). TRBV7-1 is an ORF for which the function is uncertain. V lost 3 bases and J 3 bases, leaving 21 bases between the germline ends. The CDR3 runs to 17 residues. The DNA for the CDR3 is TGTGCCAGCAGCTCCCCTGGGATAGGACCCGACTACTACGAGCAGTACTTC. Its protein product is CASSSPGIGPDYYEQYF.

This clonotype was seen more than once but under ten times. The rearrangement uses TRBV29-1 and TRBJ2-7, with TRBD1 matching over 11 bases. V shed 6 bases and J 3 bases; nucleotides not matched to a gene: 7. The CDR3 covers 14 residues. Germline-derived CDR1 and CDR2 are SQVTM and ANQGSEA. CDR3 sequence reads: CSVDRDRGDYEQYF. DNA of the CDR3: TGCAGCGTCGACCGGGACAGGGGGGACTACGAGCAGTACTTC.

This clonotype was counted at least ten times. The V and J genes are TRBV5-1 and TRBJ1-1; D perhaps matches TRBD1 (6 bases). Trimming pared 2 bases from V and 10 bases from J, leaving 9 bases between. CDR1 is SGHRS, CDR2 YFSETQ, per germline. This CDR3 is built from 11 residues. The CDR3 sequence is CASSFAGAAFF. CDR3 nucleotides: TGCGCCAGCAGCTTTGCGGGGGCAGCTTTCTTT. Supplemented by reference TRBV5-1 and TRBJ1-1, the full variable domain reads KAGVTQTPRYLIKTRGQQVTLSCSPISGHRSVSWYQQTPGQGLQFLFEYFSETQRNKGNFPGRFSGRQFSNSRSEMNVSTLELGDSALYLCASSFAGAAFFGQGTRLTVV.

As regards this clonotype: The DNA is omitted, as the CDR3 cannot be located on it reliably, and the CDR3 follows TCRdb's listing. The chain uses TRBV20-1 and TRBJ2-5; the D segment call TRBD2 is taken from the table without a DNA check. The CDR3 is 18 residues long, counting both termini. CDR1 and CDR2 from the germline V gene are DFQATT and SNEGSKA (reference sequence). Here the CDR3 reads CSAVYFCASTAHGETQYF.